These 24 T cell receptor beta chains were sequenced from one sample in a study of CD8 T cells in Susac syndrome. Random hexamers were used to reverse transcribe 0.5 to 1 ug of RNA. MiXCR, applied by TCRdb to the immunoSEQ multiplex PCR reads, yields one record per CDR3 protein. The sample holds about 110,000 distinct CDR3 sequences, less than 97% seen once. The specimen was CD4+ T cells from PBMCs. The source is a human donor in good health.

V and J are TRBV7-3 and TRBJ2-5; D remains unclear. This CDR3 is built from 13 residues. The germline CDR1 and CDR2 sequences are SGHTA and FQGTGA. The V end was cut by 5 bases, the J end by 4 bases, with 11 bases between. This CDR3 is CASSPRQGETQYF. CDR3 nucleotides: TGTGCCAGCAGCCCCCGTCAAGGAGAGACCCAGTACTTC.

The genes are TRBV12-3 or TRBV12-4 and TRBJ2-5; the match to TRBD2 covers 9 bases. V gave up 7 bases and J gave up 4 bases; unmatched junction bases: 4. This CDR3 is built from 13 residues. This chain's CDR3 is CASTFSGGETQYF. The CDR3 DNA reads as TGTGCCAGCACCTTTAGCGGGGGAGAGACCCAGTACTTC.

This chain joins TRBV29-1 and TRBJ2-6; tentative D call: TRBD2 (6 bases). V shed 4 bases and J shed 2 bases, with 9 bases lying between them. The CDR3 contains 14 residues. The germline V gene has CDR1 SQVTM and CDR2 ANQGSEA. This chain's CDR3 is CSVGGDAGANVLTF. The DNA of the CDR3 is TGCAGCGTTGGCGGGGATGCTGGGGCCAACGTCCTGACTTTC.

The V gene is TRBV14, the J gene TRBJ1-1, with D tentatively TRBD1 (5 bases). V was cut by 0 bases and J by 4 bases, with 18 bases left in between. This CDR3 has 17 amino acids. From germline, CDR1 is SGHDN and CDR2 FVKESK. This CDR3 is CASSQDRGRGRATEAFF. CDR3 DNA: TGTGCCAGCAGCCAAGATCGAGGTAGGGGAAGGGCCACTGAAGCTTTCTTT.

In this sample, this clonotype turned up once. The genes are TRBV19 and TRBJ2-2; D ambiguous. CDR1 is LNHDA and CDR2 is SQIVND in the germline V gene (reference sequence). This CDR3 comprises 13 residues. The germline V and J ends were trimmed by 5 bases and 6 bases, with 10 bases remaining between them. The chain's CDR3 is CASSLYSPGELFF. CDR3 DNA sequence: TGTGCCAGTAGTCTATACAGTCCCGGGGAGCTGTTTTTT.

This chain links TRBV9 with TRBJ2-5; TRBD1 might be the D (5 bases). The ends were cut back, 3 bases at V and 1 base at J, with 25 bases in the middle. CDR3 length: 19 residues. The germline gives CDR1 SGDLS, CDR2 YYNGEE. The CDR3: CASSGPLLPGFGPQETQYF. The CDR3 DNA follows: TGTGCCAGCAGCGGTCCCCTACTACCAGGGTTCGGCCCCCAAGAGACCCAGTACTTC.

The chain carries TRBV28 and TRBJ1-2, with a possible D match to TRBD1 (5 bases). CDR1 MDHEN and CDR2 SYDVKM come from the germline V gene. The CDR3 sequence is 13 residues long. V lost 5 bases to trimming and J lost 7 bases, with 14 bases between them. The CDR3 region is CASSPPQGGGYTF. The CDR3 DNA sequence: TGTGCCAGCAGTCCACCCCAGGGTGGTGGCTACACCTTC.

The gene calls are TRBV7-3 and TRBJ2-5, with 7 bases fitting TRBD2. The length of the CDR3 is 15 residues. Trimming removed 3 bases from V and 2 bases from J; junction bases left unmatched: 6. Germline V gene sequence: CDR1 SGHTA, CDR2 FQGTGA. The CDR3 here is CASSFSGREQETQYF. Here the CDR3 DNA reads TGTGCCAGCAGCTTTTCGGGGAGGGAGCAAGAGACCCAGTACTTC.

The chain recombines TRBV28 with TRBJ1-5; no clear D gene. The germline CDR1 and CDR2 sequences are MDHEN and SYDVKM. V shed 6 bases and J shed 0 bases, with 6 bases lying between them. The CDR3 consists of 13 residues. CDR3 protein: CASRPHSNQPQHF. DNA for the CDR3: TGTGCCAGCAGACCACATAGCAATCAGCCCCAGCATTTT.

The genes are TRBV28 and TRBJ2-3, with 9 bases identical to TRBD1. V dropped 5 bases and J dropped 8; count of bases not matched to a gene: 14. This CDR3 contains 16 residues. From germline, CDR1 is MDHEN and CDR2 SYDVKM. CDR3 amino acids: CASSHPGQGSTRTQYF. CDR3 nucleotide sequence: TGTGCCAGCAGTCACCCGGGACAGGGTAGCACGCGTACGCAGTATTTT.

The gene calls are TRBV6-6 and TRBJ1-4; 11 bases map to TRBD1. The CDR3 loop spans 16 amino acids. Germline V gene data show CDR1 as MNHNY and CDR2 as SVGAGI (reference sequence). The V and J ends lost 4 bases and 3 bases, in that order; junction bases with no gene match: 4. CDR3 loop: CASSFGQGAANEKLFF. CDR3 DNA sequence: TGTGCCAGCAGTTTCGGACAGGGGGCAGCTAATGAAAAACTGTTTTTT.

This clonotype occurred once. This chain uses TRBV20-1 with TRBJ1-6, with 8 bases matching TRBD1. V dropped 2 bases and J dropped 8; count of bases not matched to a gene: 5. The CDR3 loop spans 14 amino acids. Germline values: CDR1 DFQATT, CDR2 SNEGSKA (reference sequence). Here the CDR3 DNA reads TGCAGTGCTAGACTGACAGGGGTGGATTCACCCCTCCACTTT. Translated, it gives CSARLTGVDSPLHF.

The chain uses TRBV19 and TRBJ2-1; TRBD2 aligns across 8 bases. The CDR3 consists of 13 residues. The germline V gene has CDR1 LNHDA and CDR2 SQIVND (reference sequence). J gave up 10 bases and V 3 bases, and 5 bases lay outside the gene matches. The CDR3 protein is CASSIPSGGEQFF. For the CDR3, the DNA is TGTGCCAGTAGTATTCCGAGCGGGGGAGAGCAGTTCTTC.

The CDR3 loop reads CASTRGLGETQYF. The CDR3 nucleotides read TGTGCCAGCACCAGGGGACTAGGAGAGACCCAGTACTTC. J is TRBJ2-5 and V is TRBV28; 8 nucleotides align to TRBD2. With V trimmed by 7 bases and J by 4 bases, 5 bases remained unmatched. CDR3 length: 13 amino acids. Per germline, CDR1 MDHEN and CDR2 SYDVKM.

The rearrangement joins TRBV24-1 to TRBJ2-2; 8 bases are a match to TRBD1. This CDR3 is 16 amino acids long. The trim removed 5 bases at V and 5 bases at J, leaving 9 bases unmatched. Germline V gene sequence: CDR1 KGHDR, CDR2 SFDVKD. The CDR3 nucleotides are TGTGCCACCAGTGCTTCCGGACAGGGAGCAACCGGGGAGCTGTTTTTT. It is translated as CATSASGQGATGELFF.

The genes are TRBV9 and TRBJ1-2; D is unclear. Between the trimmed V and J ends, which lost 4 bases and 3 bases, there was a span of 7 bases. Germline V gives CDR1 SGDLS, CDR2 YYNGEE. The CDR3 contains 12 residues. This chain's CDR3 is CASSSQYYGYTF. For the CDR3, the DNA is TGTGCCAGCAGCTCCCAGTACTATGGCTACACCTTC.

This chain joins TRBV28 and TRBJ1-5; TRBD1 is a possible D gene (5 bases). The ends were cut back, 2 bases at V and 2 bases at J, with 10 bases in the middle. The V gene's germline CDR1 is MDHEN and CDR2 SYDVKM. The CDR3 sequence is 15 residues long. CDR3 sequence (DNA): TGTGCCAGCAGTTTAGGAGGGGAAGGCAATCAGCCCCAGCATTTT. This codes for CASSLGGEGNQPQHF.

The chain carries TRBV2 and TRBJ2-5; D unclear. CDR3 size: 14 residues. Trimming pared 5 bases from V and 3 bases from J, leaving 13 bases between. Germline V gene data show CDR1 as SNHLY and CDR2 as FYNNEI. The CDR3 sequence: CASSPLSGEETQYF. CDR3 nucleotide sequence: TGTGCCAGCAGTCCCTTATCGGGTGAAGAGACCCAGTACTTC. The complete variable domain, with remaining parts taken from reference TRBV2 and TRBJ2-5, reads EPEVTQTPSHQVTQMGQEVILRCVPISNHLYFYWYRQILGQKVEFLVSFYNNEISEKSEIFDDQFSVERPDGSNFTLKIRSTKLEDSAMYFCASSPLSGEETQYFGPGTRLLVL.

This sequence joins TRBV19 and TRBJ2-3; no definite D call. The germline V gene has CDR1 LNHDA and CDR2 SQIVND (reference sequence). The V end lost 5 bases, the J end lost 3 bases, and 12 bases lay between the germline ends. The CDR3 sequence is 14 residues long. CDR3: CASSARTLTDTQYF. In nucleotides, the CDR3 is TGTGCCAGTAGTGCACGGACCCTAACAGATACGCAGTATTTT.

V gene TRBV29-1 combines with J gene TRBJ1-5; 12 bases agree with TRBD1. The germline V gene encodes CDR1 SQVTM and CDR2 ANQGSEA. The trim removed 6 bases at V and 7 bases at J, leaving 7 bases unmatched. The CDR3 covers 14 residues. The CDR3 nucleotides read TGCAGCGTGAAAACCGGGACAGGGGGCCAGCCCCAGCATTTT. Translated: CSVKTGTGGQPQHF.

This CDR3 reads CASSRLRNEQFF. Here the CDR3 DNA reads TGTGCCAGCAGCCGCTTGAGGAATGAGCAGTTCTTC. The chain links TRBV7-6 to TRBJ2-1, with D unresolved. CDR3 size: 12 residues. Germline loops: CDR1 SGHVS, CDR2 FNYEAQ. Trimming took 5 bases from V and 7 from J, leaving 9 bases between them.

The chain couples TRBV5-4 to TRBJ1-1; 9 bases map to TRBD1. The germline CDR1 and CDR2 sequences are SGHNT and YYREEE (reference sequence). The V gene end was trimmed by 4 bases and the J gene end by 1 base; junction bases not matched to a gene: 5. The CDR3 loop spans 15 amino acids. The CDR3 DNA is TGTGCCAGCAGCCCTCCGGGACAGGGGAACACTGAAGCTTTCTTT. This translates into CASSPPGQGNTEAFF.

This rearrangement joins TRBV7-2 to TRBJ1-1; TRBD1 might be the D (5 bases). The CDR3 is made up of 13 amino acids. Germline V gene sequence: CDR1 SGHTA, CDR2 FQGNSA. V shed 1 base and J shed 8 bases, with 11 bases lying between them. The CDR3 region is CASSLGLGEEAFF. Here the CDR3 DNA reads TGTGCCAGCAGCTTAGGTTTGGGGGAAGAAGCTTTCTTT.

This clonotype was found a few times. J is TRBJ2-7 and V is TRBV6-1; D gene uncertain. Trimming left V 7 bases short and J 5 bases short, with 9 bases between. The CDR3 contains 11 residues. Germline V CDR1 and CDR2: MNHNS, SASEGT. In nucleotides, the CDR3 is TGTGCCAGCAACTACCGTGACGAGCAGTACTTC. This gives the protein CASNYRDEQYF.